The 11 T cell receptor beta chains presented below share a single source sample, sequenced in a study of blood T cell repertoires in COVID-19. Repertoires were generated with immunoSEQ multiplex PCR, while TCRdb's copy carries only in-frame clones and drops some. The table lists 380,000 or so clones, 70% to 90% of them singletons. Material for sequencing was peripheral blood. All receptors come from a woman aged 55-75 years with COVID-19, enrolled during active disease.

This clone occurred a few times. The chain recombines TRBV6-1 with TRBJ1-6, with D perhaps TRBD1 (6 bases). Germline V gene data show CDR1 as MNHNS and CDR2 as SASEGT. CDR3 length: 14 residues. Trimming pared 2 bases from V and 5 bases from J, leaving 7 bases between. The CDR3: CASSEHRDNSPLHF. CDR3 nucleotide sequence: TGTGCCAGCAGTGAACACAGGGATAATTCACCCCTCCACTTT.

The chain links TRBV6-1 to TRBJ1-2; TRBD1 aligns across 7 bases. The V and J ends lost 3 bases and 4 bases, in that order; junction bases with no gene match: 5. CDR3 length equals 14 residues. The germline CDR1 and CDR2 sequences are MNHNS and SASEGT. The CDR3 DNA follows: TGTGCCAGCAGTGAGGCTAACAGGGGCTATGGCTACACCTTC. It encodes CASSEANRGYGYTF.

The J gene is TRBJ2-7, the V gene TRBV30; D is perhaps TRBD1 (5 bases). Germline V gives CDR1 GTSNPN, CDR2 SVGIG (reference sequence). The CDR3 loop spans 11 amino acids. CDR3 in amino acids: CARGLGYEQYF. The CDR3 DNA follows: TGTGCTAGGGGTCTAGGCTACGAGCAGTACTTC.

The chain has TRBV7-2 and TRBJ1-2, with D tentatively TRBD1 (6 bases). This CDR3 is built from 17 residues. Germline V gene data show CDR1 as SGHTA and CDR2 as FQGNSA. The V and J ends lost 5 bases and 3 bases respectively, with 22 bases between them. The DNA of the CDR3 is TGTGCCAGCAGCGGAAGCGGCAGGGGCTCAATTTACTATGGCTACACCTTC. Translation gives CASSGSGRGSIYYGYTF.

The chain employs TRBV6-2 or TRBV6-3 and TRBJ2-1, with a tentative D call TRBD2 (6 bases). There are 15 residues in the CDR3. CDR1 and CDR2 from the germline V gene are MNHEY and SVGEGT. Trimming removed 4 bases from V and 8 bases from J, with 18 bases in between. Written as DNA, the CDR3 is TGTGCCAGCAGTTTTCGGCTCGCGGGGCGGGATGAGCAGTTCTTC. Its translation: CASSFRLAGRDEQFF.

The chain couples TRBV6-2 or TRBV6-3 to TRBJ2-1; tentative D call: TRBD2 (6 bases). CDR1 is MNHEY and CDR2 is SVGEGT in the germline V gene. V was trimmed by 2 bases and J by 4 bases, leaving 12 bases between them. CDR3 length: 15 residues. The CDR3 nucleotides read TGTGCCAGCAGTTACAACGGGGCGGGATACAATGAGCAGTTCTTC. This codes for CASSYNGAGYNEQFF.

The J gene is TRBJ1-1, the V gene TRBV7-3; 10 bases line up with TRBD1. After removal of 5 bases from V and 6 bases from J, the junction contained 6 bases not matched to a gene. The CDR3 is 14 residues long. Germline CDR1 SGHTA, CDR2 FQGTGA. The CDR3 DNA sequence: TGTGCCAGCAGCAAAAACGGACAGGGGGCTGAAGCTTTCTTT. It codes for CASSKNGQGAEAFF.

This chain uses TRBV6-1 with TRBJ1-5, with TRBD1 identical over 7 bases. CDR1 and CDR2 from the germline V gene are MNHNS and SASEGT. The CDR3 loop spans 17 amino acids. The J segment lost 4 bases and the V segment lost 4 bases, leaving 13 bases of the junction unmatched. CDR3 DNA: TGTGCCAGCAGTGCAAGCCCCGGACAGGTTCGGAATCAGCCCCAGCATTTT. This codes for CASSASPGQVRNQPQHF.

This clone showed up just once. The chain recombines TRBV28 with TRBJ1-2, with D possibly matching TRBD1 (6 bases). This CDR3 contains 14 residues. Germline V gene sequence: CDR1 MDHEN, CDR2 SYDVKM. V was shortened by 5 bases and J by 7 bases, with 17 bases between the two germline ends. Here the CDR3 DNA reads TGTGCCAGCAGTCTCGGGGTCAGGGGTAGTGGCTACACCTTC. This translates into CASSLGVRGSGYTF.

This clone has only one observation. The chain uses TRBV7-7 and TRBJ2-1, with TRBD2 identical over 11 bases. This CDR3 is built from 15 residues. Germline V lookup: CDR1 SSHAT, CDR2 FNYEAQ (reference sequence). J was trimmed by 8 bases and V by 3 bases; bases with no gene match: 6. The CDR3 DNA reads TGTGCCAGCAGCTTGACTAGCGGGGTAGGAGATGAGCAGTTCTTC. Its protein is CASSLTSGVGDEQFF. The full variable domain, with the rest looked up from reference TRBV7-7 and TRBJ2-1, is GAGVSQSPRYKVTKRGQDVTLRCDPISSHATLYWYQQALGQGPEFLTYFNYEAQPDKSGLPSDRFSAERPEGSISTLTIQRTEQRDSAMYRCASSLTSGVGDEQFFGPGTRLTVL.

This chain links TRBV9 with TRBJ2-7; 9 bases match TRBD1. The CDR3 is made up of 14 amino acids. V was pared by 4 bases and J by 3 bases, with 5 bases of the junction left unmatched. CDR1 and CDR2 from the germline V gene are SGDLS and YYNGEE. The CDR3 DNA sequence: TGTGCCAGCAGCAAGGGACAGGGTAGCTACGAGCAGTACTTC. Translation gives CASSKGQGSYEQYF.